This record looks at one T cell receptor (beta chain) sequence and its context. V gave up 0 bases and J gave up 5 bases, with 11 bases separating them. The CDR3 consists of 15 residues. Germline assignment: CDR1 SGDLS and CDR2 YYNGEE. Profiled with immunoSEQ multiplex PCR; TCRdb holds only in-frame clones, not every one. In the table there are about 380,000 clones, 95% to 97% of which are singletons. The data originate from a study of shared clonotypes between healthy human individuals. Study context: Each donor contributed plates that comprised three CD4 naive, three CD4 memory, two CD8 naive and one CD8 memory.

The clonotype originates from a man aged 30 to 39 in good health. Sequenced input: memory CD8+ T cells sorted from blood. Subset denoted: CD45RO+ cells pooled with CCR7-negative TemRA cells. This chain joins TRBV9 and TRBJ2-2, with unresolved D. CDR3 DNA: TGTGCCAGCAGCGTAGAACCTAAAGGGACCGGGGAGCTGTTTTTT. It encodes CASSVEPKGTGELFF.